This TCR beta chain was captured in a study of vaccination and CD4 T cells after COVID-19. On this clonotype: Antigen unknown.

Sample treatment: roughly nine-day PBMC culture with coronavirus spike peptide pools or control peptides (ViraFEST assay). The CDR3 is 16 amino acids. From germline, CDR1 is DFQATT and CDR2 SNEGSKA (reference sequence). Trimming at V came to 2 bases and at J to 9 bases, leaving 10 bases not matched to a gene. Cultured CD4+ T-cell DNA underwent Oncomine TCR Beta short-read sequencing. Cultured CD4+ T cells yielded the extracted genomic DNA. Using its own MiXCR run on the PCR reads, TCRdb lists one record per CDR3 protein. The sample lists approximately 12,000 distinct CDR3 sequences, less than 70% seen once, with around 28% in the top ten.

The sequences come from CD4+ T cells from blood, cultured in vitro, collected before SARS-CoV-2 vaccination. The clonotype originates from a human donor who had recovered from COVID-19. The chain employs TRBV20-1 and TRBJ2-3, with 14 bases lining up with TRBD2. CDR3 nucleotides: TGCAGTGCTAGATTCGGGACTAGCGGGAGAAGTGGCACGCAGTATTTT. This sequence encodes CSARFGTSGRSGTQYF.